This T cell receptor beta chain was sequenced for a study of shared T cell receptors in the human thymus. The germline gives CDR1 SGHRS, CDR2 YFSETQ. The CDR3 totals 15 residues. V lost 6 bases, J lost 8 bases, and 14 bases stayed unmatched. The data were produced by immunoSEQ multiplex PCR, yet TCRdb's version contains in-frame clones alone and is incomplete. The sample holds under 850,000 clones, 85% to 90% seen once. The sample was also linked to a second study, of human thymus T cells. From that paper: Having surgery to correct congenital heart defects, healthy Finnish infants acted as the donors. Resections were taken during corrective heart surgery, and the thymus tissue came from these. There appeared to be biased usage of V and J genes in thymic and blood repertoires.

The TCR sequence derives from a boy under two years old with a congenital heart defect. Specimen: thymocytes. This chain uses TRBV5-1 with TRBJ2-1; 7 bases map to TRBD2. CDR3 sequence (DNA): TGCGCCAGCACCTCTCCGAAACTAGCGCGTTATGAGCAGTTCTTC. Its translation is CASTSPKLARYEQFF.